The 7 T cell receptor beta chains presented below share a single source sample, sequenced in a study of blood T cells in healthy people across ages. Sample-barcoded 5' priming and a J-beta primer mix drove a second PCR of roughly 6 to 12 cycles. TCRdb re-analysed the 5' RACE reads in MiXCR, keeping a single row per CDR3 protein. The data hold around 800,000 distinct CDR3 sequences, with about 26% observed a single time. This sample also appeared in a second study, on T cells of mothers and their children.

Sample: blood. These receptors were taken from a boy between 10 and 17 years old in good health.

The chain recombines TRBV23-1 with TRBJ1-6; TRBD1 aligns across 7 bases. TRBV23-1 is an ORF for which the function is uncertain. The CDR3 runs to 16 residues. V shed 3 bases, J shed 6 bases, and the junction held 8 bases outside the gene matches. The DNA for the CDR3 is TGCGCCAGCAGTCATCCCGGACAGGTCGTTAATTCACCCCTCCACTTT. This translates into CASSHPGQVVNSPLHF.

The chain uses TRBV3-1 and TRBJ1-1; D may be TRBD1 (5 bases). This CDR3 is 13 amino acids long. Trimming left V 7 bases short and J 8 bases short, with 17 bases between. Germline V gene data show CDR1 as LGHDT and CDR2 as YNNKEL (reference sequence). The CDR3 protein is CASTPQGGGEAFF. Here the CDR3 DNA reads TGTGCCAGCACTCCCCAGGGCGGCGGGGAAGCTTTCTTT.

The J gene is TRBJ1-1, the V gene TRBV6-5; 9 bases are shared with TRBD1. Germline values: CDR1 MNHEY, CDR2 SVGAGI. With V trimmed by 6 bases and J by 0 bases, 8 bases remained unmatched. The CDR3 is made up of 16 amino acids. The CDR3 protein is CASRRGQGWLNTEAFF. As DNA, the CDR3 is TGTGCCAGCAGACGCGGACAGGGGTGGCTGAACACTGAAGCTTTCTTT.

In this sample, this clonotype turned up a few times. The V and J genes are TRBV20-1 and TRBJ2-5; 8 nucleotides match TRBD1. Per germline, CDR1 DFQATT and CDR2 SNEGSKA (reference sequence). V was pared by 0 bases and J by 11 bases, with 11 bases of the junction left unmatched. The CDR3 has 14 amino acids. The CDR3 region is CSARDHQGAFEQYF. Here the CDR3 DNA reads TGCAGTGCTAGAGATCACCAGGGGGCGTTTGAGCAGTACTTC.

Only a few counts were recorded for this clonotype. The genes are TRBV20-1 and TRBJ2-1, with D uncertain. Germline CDR1 is DFQATT and CDR2 is SNEGSKA (reference sequence). The CDR3 extends over 11 amino acids. The germline V and J ends were trimmed by 1 base and 12 bases, with 10 bases remaining between them. The CDR3 sequence is CSARVLSAQFF. In DNA form, the CDR3 reads TGCAGTGCTAGAGTATTAAGCGCGCAGTTCTTC.

For this clonotype: One end of the junction fails to match germline, which may point to a read error. This chain joins TRBV3-1 and TRBJ2-5; 10 nucleotides align to TRBD1. Per the germline V gene, CDR1 is LGHDT and CDR2 is YNNKEL (reference sequence). The CDR3 runs to 14 residues. CDR3: CASSWDRGYNERFF. The CDR3 DNA sequence: TGTGCCAGCAGCTGGGACAGGGGCTACAATGAGCGGTTCTTC.

A few counts support this clonotype. The genes are TRBV13 and TRBJ2-6; no clear D gene. V lost 0 bases to trimming and J lost 0 bases, with 9 bases between them. CDR1 and CDR2 from the germline V gene are PRHDT and FYEKMQ (reference sequence). CDR3 length equals 17 residues. CDR3 sequence: CASSLGRLTSGANVLTF. As DNA, the CDR3 is TGTGCCAGCAGCTTAGGACGGTTAACCTCTGGGGCCAACGTCCTGACTTTC.